This T cell receptor (beta chain) was recovered during a study of cytomegalovirus exposure and HLA in healthy donors. Points on this clone: What it binds is unknown.

Regarding the study as a whole: It was likely that a cluster of highly shared sequence variants was a sequencing artifact. Clonal expansion, a later analysis showed, was greater in HLA-associated TCR beta chains than in equally common others. In a later analysis, specific HLA alleles were associated with around 17,000 TCR beta sequences at a 0.05 false discovery rate. The study recorded 150 to 200 TCR beta chains that were cytomegalovirus-associated.

With 60 Vbeta and 13 Jbeta primers, the PCR was carried out. Profiling relied on immunoSEQ multiplex PCR, and the TCRdb table lists in-frame clones only, not all of them. Its table lists tens of thousands of clones. The CDR3 contains 14 residues. V gave up 2 bases and J gave up 3 bases, with 9 bases separating them. Germline V CDR1 and CDR2: SGHDT, YYEEEE. The clonotype was recovered from a man aged 45-65 years in good health and CMV-seropositive. The sample consisted of PBMCs. This chain uses TRBV5-6 with TRBJ1-5; tentative D call: TRBD1 (5 bases). CDR3 amino acids: CASSFQGSNQPQHF. The CDR3 nucleotides read TGTGCCAGCAGCTTTCAGGGTTCCAATCAGCCCCAGCATTTT.